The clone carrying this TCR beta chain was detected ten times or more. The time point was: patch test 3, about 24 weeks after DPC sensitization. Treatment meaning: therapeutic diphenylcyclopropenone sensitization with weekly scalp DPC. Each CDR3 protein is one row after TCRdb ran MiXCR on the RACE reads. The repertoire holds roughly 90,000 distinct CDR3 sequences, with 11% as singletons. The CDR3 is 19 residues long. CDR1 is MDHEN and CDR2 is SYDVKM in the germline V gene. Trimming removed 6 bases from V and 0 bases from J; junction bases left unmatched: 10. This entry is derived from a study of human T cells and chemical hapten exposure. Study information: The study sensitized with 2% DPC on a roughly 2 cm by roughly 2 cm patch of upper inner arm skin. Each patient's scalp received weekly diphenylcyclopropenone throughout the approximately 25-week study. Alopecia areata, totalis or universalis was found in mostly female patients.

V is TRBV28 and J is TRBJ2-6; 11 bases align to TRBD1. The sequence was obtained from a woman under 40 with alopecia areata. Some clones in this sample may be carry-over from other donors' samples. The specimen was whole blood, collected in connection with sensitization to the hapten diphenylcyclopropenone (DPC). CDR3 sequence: CASSRFWDRGDSGANVLTF. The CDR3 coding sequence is TGTGCCAGCAGCCGGTTCTGGGACAGGGGGGACTCTGGGGCCAACGTCCTGACTTTC.